Here is one TCR beta chain with its context. Its antigen is not known. Only in-frame clones appear in the TCRdb table, and some are missing; sequencing was by immunoSEQ multiplex PCR. This table has 65,000 to 90,000 clones, roughly 90% appearing once. This sample is drawn from a study of graft-versus-host responses after intestinal transplantation. The material was unstimulated CD8+ T cells sorted from spleen or lymph node cells, obtained before intestinal transplant. The source of this sequence is a human donor who received an intestinal transplant.

The CDR3 sequence is CAISEPDRLPYGYTF. Here the CDR3 DNA reads TGTGCCATCAGTGAACCCGACAGGCTTCCCTATGGCTACACCTTC. The rearrangement uses TRBV10-3 and TRBJ1-2; possible D gene TRBD1, 6 bases. The length of the CDR3 is 15 residues. V gave up 3 bases and J gave up 4 bases, with 15 bases separating them. Per the germline V gene, CDR1 is ENHRY and CDR2 is SYGVKD.